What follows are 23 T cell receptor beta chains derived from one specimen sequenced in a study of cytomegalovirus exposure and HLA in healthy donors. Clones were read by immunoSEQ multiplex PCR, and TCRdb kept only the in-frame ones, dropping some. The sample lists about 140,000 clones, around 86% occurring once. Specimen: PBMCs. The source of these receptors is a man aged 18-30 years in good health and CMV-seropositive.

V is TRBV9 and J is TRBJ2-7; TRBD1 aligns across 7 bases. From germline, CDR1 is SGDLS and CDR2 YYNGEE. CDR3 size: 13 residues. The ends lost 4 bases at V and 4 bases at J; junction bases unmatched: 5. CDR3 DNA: TGTGCCAGCAGCTTCCGGGACAGTTACGAGCAGTACTTC. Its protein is CASSFRDSYEQYF.

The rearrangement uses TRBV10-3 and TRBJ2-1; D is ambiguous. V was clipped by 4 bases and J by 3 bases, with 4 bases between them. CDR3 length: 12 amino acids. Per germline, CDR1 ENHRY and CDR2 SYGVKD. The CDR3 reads CAISAYYNEQFF. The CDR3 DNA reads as TGTGCCATCAGTGCCTACTACAATGAGCAGTTCTTC.

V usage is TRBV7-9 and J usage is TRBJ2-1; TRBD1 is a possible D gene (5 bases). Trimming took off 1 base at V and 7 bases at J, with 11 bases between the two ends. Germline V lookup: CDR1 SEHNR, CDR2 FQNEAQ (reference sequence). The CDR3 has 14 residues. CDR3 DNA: TGTGCCAGCAGCTTAGGACTGGCAGGGAATGAGCAGTTCTTC. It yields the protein CASSLGLAGNEQFF.

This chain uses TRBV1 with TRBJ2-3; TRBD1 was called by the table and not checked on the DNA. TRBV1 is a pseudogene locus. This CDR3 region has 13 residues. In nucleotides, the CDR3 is TGCACCAGCAGCCAACAGGGATCAGATACGCAGTATTTT. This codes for CTSSQQGSDTQYF.

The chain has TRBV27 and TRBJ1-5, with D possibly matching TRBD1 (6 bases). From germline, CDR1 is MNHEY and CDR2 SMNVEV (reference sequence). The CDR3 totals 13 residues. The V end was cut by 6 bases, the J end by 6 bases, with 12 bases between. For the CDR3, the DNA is TGTGCCAGCAGATTACAGGGAGGTCAGCCCCAGCATTTT. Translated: CASRLQGGQPQHF.

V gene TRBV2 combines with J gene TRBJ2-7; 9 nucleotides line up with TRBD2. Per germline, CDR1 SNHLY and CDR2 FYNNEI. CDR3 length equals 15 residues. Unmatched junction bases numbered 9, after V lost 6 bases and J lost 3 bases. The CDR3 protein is CASSWGSGSGYEQYF. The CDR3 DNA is TGTGCCAGCAGCTGGGGTAGCGGGAGCGGCTACGAGCAGTACTTC.

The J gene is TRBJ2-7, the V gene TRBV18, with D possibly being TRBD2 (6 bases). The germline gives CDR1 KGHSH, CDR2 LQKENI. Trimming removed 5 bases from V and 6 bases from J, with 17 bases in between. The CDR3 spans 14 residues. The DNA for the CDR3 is TGTGCCAGCTCATACCGGGAGCAACTTGGCGAGCAGTACTTC. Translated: CASSYREQLGEQYF.

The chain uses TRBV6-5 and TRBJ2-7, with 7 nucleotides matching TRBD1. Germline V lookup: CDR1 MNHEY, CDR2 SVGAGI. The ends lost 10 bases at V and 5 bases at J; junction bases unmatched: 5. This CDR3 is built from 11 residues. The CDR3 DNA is TGTGCCACGACAGGGTTCCACGAGCAGTACTTC. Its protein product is CATTGFHEQYF.

The CDR3 DNA sequence: TGTGCTAGTGGGTCGGACAGGGGAGGTGGTGCGCAGTATTTT. Amino acids: CASGSDRGGGAQYF. This chain connects TRBV12-5 to TRBJ2-3; 9 bases are a match to TRBD1. After removal of 6 bases from V and 10 bases from J, the junction contained 11 bases not matched to a gene. The germline V gene encodes CDR1 LGHNT and CDR2 FRNRAP. This CDR3 contains 14 residues.

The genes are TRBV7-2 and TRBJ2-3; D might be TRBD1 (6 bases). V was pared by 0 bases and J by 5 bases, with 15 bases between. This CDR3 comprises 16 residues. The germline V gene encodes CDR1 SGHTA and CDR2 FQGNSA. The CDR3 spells CASSLADRPPGDTQYF. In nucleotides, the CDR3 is TGTGCCAGCAGCTTAGCAGACAGGCCCCCAGGAGATACGCAGTATTTT.

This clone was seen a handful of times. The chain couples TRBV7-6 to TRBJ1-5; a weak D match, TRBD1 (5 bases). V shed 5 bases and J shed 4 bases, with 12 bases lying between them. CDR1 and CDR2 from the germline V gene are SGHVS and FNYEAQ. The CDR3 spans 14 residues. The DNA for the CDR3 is TGTGCCAGCAGCCCGACAGCTGTTAATCAGCCCCAGCATTTT. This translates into CASSPTAVNQPQHF.

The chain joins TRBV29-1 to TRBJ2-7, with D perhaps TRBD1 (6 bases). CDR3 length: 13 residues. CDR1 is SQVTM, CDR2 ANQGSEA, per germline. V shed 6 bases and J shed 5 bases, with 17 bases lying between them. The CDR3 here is CSVSDRLYDEQYF. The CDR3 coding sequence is TGCAGCGTCTCTGACAGGTTGTATGACGAGCAGTACTTC.

The CDR3 DNA is TGTGCCAGCAGCTTTAATGATGAGCAGTTCTTC. Its translation: CASSFNDEQFF. J is TRBJ2-1 and V is TRBV7-8, with D hard to call. CDR1 is SGHVS and CDR2 is FQNEAQ in the germline V gene. The CDR3 covers 11 residues. With 3 bases removed from V and 8 bases from J, the gap between germline ends came to 5 bases.

The CDR3 here is CASSENRGYGYTF. CDR3 DNA sequence: TGCGCCAGCAGTGAGAACCGGGGCTATGGCTACACCTTC. V and J are TRBV10-1 and TRBJ1-2; D gene uncertain. The CDR3 runs 13 residues. From germline, CDR1 is WNHNN and CDR2 SYGVQD (reference sequence). V was shortened by 2 bases and J by 4 bases, with 8 bases between the two germline ends.

CDR3 region: CASSRVAVGGDNEQFF. CDR3 DNA sequence: TGCGCCAGCAGCCGCGTAGCGGTTGGAGGAGACAATGAGCAGTTCTTC. V usage is TRBV4-1 and J usage is TRBJ2-1, with D tentatively TRBD2 (6 bases). Looked up from germline, CDR1 is MGHRA and CDR2 is YSYEKL. CDR3 size: 16 residues. Trimming cost V 4 bases and J 5 bases, with 18 bases left between them.

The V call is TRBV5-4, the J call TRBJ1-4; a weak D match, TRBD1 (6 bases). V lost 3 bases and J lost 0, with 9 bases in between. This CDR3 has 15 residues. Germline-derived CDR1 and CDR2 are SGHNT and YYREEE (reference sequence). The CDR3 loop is CASSSGTTTNEKLFF. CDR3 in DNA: TGTGCCAGCAGCTCTGGGACAACAACTAATGAAAAACTGTTTTTT.

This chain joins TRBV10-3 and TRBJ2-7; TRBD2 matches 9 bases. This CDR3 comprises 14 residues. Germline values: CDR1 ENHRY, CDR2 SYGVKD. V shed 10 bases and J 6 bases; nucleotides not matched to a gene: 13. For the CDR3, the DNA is TGTGCCACCACGGGGGCGGGAGGGCAAGGCGAGCAGTACTTC. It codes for CATTGAGGQGEQYF.

CDR3 sequence: CASSLVSGPLQVGEQFF. The DNA of the CDR3 is TGTGCCAGCAGTTTGGTTAGCGGTCCACTCCAGGTGGGTGAGCAGTTCTTC. This chain connects TRBV27 to TRBJ2-1, with D maybe TRBD2 (6 bases). Germline loops: CDR1 MNHEY, CDR2 SMNVEV (reference sequence). The V gene lost 3 bases and the J gene lost 9 bases, with 24 bases spanning the gap. The CDR3 sequence is 17 residues long.

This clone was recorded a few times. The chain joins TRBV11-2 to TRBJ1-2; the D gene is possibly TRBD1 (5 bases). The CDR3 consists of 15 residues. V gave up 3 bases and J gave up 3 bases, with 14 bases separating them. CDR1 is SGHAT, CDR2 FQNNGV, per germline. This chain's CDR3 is CASSLGQTRDYGYTF. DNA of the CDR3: TGTGCCAGCAGCTTGGGGCAGACCAGGGACTATGGCTACACCTTC.

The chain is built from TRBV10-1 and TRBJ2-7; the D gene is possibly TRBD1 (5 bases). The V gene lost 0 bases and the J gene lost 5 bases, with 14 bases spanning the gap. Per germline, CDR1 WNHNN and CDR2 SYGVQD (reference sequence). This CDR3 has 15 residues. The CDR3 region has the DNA TGCGCCAGCAGTGAGTCTATCAGCAGGGTCCACGAGCAGTACTTC. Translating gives CASSESISRVHEQYF.

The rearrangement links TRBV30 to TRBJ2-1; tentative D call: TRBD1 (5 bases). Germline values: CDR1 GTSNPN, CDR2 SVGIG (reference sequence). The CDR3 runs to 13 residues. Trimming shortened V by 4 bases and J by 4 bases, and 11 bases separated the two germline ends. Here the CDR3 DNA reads TGTGCCTGGATCCCTAGGGGTTACAATGAGCAGTTCTTC. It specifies CAWIPRGYNEQFF.

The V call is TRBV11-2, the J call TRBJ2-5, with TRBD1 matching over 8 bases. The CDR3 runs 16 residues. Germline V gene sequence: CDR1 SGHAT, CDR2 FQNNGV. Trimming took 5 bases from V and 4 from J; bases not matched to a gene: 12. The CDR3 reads CASSPSVGTGGETQYF. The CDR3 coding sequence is TGTGCCAGCAGCCCCTCCGTGGGGACAGGAGGAGAGACCCAGTACTTC.

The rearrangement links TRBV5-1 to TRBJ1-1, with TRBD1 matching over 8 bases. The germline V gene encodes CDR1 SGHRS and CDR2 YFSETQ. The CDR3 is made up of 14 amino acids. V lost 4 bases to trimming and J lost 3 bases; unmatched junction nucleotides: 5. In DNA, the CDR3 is TGCGCCAGCAGCCAACTGACAGGGGACACTGAAGCTTTCTTT. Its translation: CASSQLTGDTEAFF. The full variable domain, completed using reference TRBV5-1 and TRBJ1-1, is KAGVTQTPRYLIKTRGQQVTLSCSPISGHRSVSWYQQTPGQGLQFLFEYFSETQRNKGNFPGRFSGRQFSNSRSEMNVSTLELGDSALYLCASSQLTGDTEAFFGQGTRLTVV.